This is a list of T cell receptor beta chains from one sample in a study of shared clonotypes between healthy human individuals. The method was immunoSEQ multiplex PCR; TCRdb's version includes in-frame clones alone and lacks a portion of them. The data show about 2 million clones, with about 95% seen just once and 0.85% to 1.2% held by the top ten. Source material: naive CD8+ T cells sorted from blood. Every receptor here comes from a man aged 18 to 29 in good health. CDR3s include the opening cysteine and the closing phenylalanine or tryptophan. The D gene is left open where the match is weak. Only part of the rows carry a size: once, few, many, or a class if the clone is expanded.

cdr3_nt: TGTGCCAGCAGCTTATTCCAGGGGAACACTGAAGCTTTCTTT
cdr3_aa: CASSLFQGNTEAFF
clone_size: .
v_call: TRBV7-9
d_call: .
j_call: TRBJ1-1

cdr3_nt: TGTGCCAGCAGTTTGGGACTAGCGGGGATCACAGATACGCAGTATTTT
cdr3_aa: CASSLGLAGITDTQYF
clone_size: .
v_call: TRBV28
d_call: TRBD2
j_call: TRBJ2-3

cdr3_nt: TGTGCCAGCAGTGAAGCTCCGGCAATGAACACTGAAGCTTTCTTT
cdr3_aa: CASSEAPAMNTEAFF
clone_size: once
v_call: TRBV2
d_call: .
j_call: TRBJ1-1

cdr3_nt: TGCGCCAGCAGCCAACCTGACGGACTTCCGTCCTACGAGCAGTACTTC
cdr3_aa: CASSQPDGLPSYEQYF
clone_size: .
v_call: TRBV4-1
d_call: .
j_call: TRBJ2-7

cdr3_nt: TGTGCCAGCAGCCCATTAAGCGGGAGGGGCGAGCAGTACTTC
cdr3_aa: CASSPLSGRGEQYF
clone_size: .
v_call: TRBV7-9
d_call: TRBD2
j_call: TRBJ2-7

cdr3_nt: TGTGCCATCAGGGGGACAGGGGGCCGGATTGATACGCAGTATTTT
cdr3_aa: CAIRGTGGRIDTQYF
clone_size: once
v_call: TRBV10-3
d_call: TRBD1
j_call: TRBJ2-3

cdr3_nt: TGTGCCAGCAGACCCCTGGGCCAGGGTTATGGCTACACCTTC
cdr3_aa: CASRPLGQGYGYTF
clone_size: .
v_call: TRBV28
d_call: .
j_call: TRBJ1-2

cdr3_nt: TGTGCCAGCAGCCCGACGGGACTAGCGCTTTACAATGAGCAGTTCTTC
cdr3_aa: CASSPTGLALYNEQFF
clone_size: once
v_call: TRBV7-9
d_call: TRBD2
j_call: TRBJ2-1

cdr3_nt: TGTGCCACCAGCGAGGGGGGGGCTGGCACTGAAGCTTTCTTT
cdr3_aa: CATSEGGAGTEAFF
clone_size: .
v_call: TRBV15
d_call: .
j_call: TRBJ1-1

cdr3_nt: TGTGCCAGTAGTATGGGGGGAACTGAAGCTTTCTTT
cdr3_aa: CASSMGGTEAFF
clone_size: few
v_call: TRBV19
d_call: .
j_call: TRBJ1-1

cdr3_nt: TGTGCCAGCAGCCTCCGGGGTAGCGGGGGGGCCGGAGAGACCCAGTACTTC
cdr3_aa: CASSLRGSGGAGETQYF
clone_size: .
v_call: TRBV13
d_call: TRBD2
j_call: TRBJ2-5

cdr3_nt: TGTGCCAGCAGCGTAGGAAGAGAGGGCCAAGATACGCAGTATTTT
cdr3_aa: CASSVGREGQDTQYF
clone_size: .
v_call: TRBV9
d_call: .
j_call: TRBJ2-3

cdr3_nt: TGTGCCATCAGTGAGTCAGGGGGGAACACTGAAGCTTTCTTT
cdr3_aa: CAISESGGNTEAFF
clone_size: once
v_call: TRBV10-3
d_call: .
j_call: TRBJ1-1

cdr3_nt: TGTGCCAGCAGTCTGGGACTAGCGGGGCACAATTCCTACGAGCAGTACTTC
cdr3_aa: CASSLGLAGHNSYEQYF
clone_size: .
v_call: TRBV28
d_call: TRBD2
j_call: TRBJ2-7

cdr3_nt: TGTGCCAGCAGCCCAGACAGGGAGGTTAATGAAAAACTGTTTTTT
cdr3_aa: CASSPDREVNEKLFF
clone_size: .
v_call: TRBV7-9
d_call: TRBD1
j_call: TRBJ1-4

cdr3_nt: TGCGCCAGCAGCCAGGGGGGACTCGCTTCCTACAATGAGCAGTTCTTC
cdr3_aa: CASSQGGLASYNEQFF
clone_size: once
v_call: TRBV4-1
d_call: .
j_call: TRBJ2-1

cdr3_nt: TGTGCCAGCAGCTTAAGGGGACTAGCAGTCGACGAGCAGTACTTC
cdr3_aa: CASSLRGLAVDEQYF
clone_size: once
v_call: TRBV7-8
d_call: TRBD2
j_call: TRBJ2-7

cdr3_nt: TGTGCCAGCAGCCCGCCGGGGCTGAACACTGAAGCTTTCTTT
cdr3_aa: CASSPPGLNTEAFF
clone_size: .
v_call: TRBV7-6
d_call: .
j_call: TRBJ1-1

cdr3_nt: TGTGCCAGCAGCTTGGCCGAGGGGGGCCGGCTCTACGAGCAGTACTTC
cdr3_aa: CASSLAEGGRLYEQYF
clone_size: once
v_call: TRBV5-5
d_call: .
j_call: TRBJ2-7

cdr3_nt: TGCGCCAGCAGCGAGCCGGGACGAGCTTGGGAGCAGTACTTC
cdr3_aa: CASSEPGRAWEQYF
clone_size: .
v_call: TRBV4-1
d_call: .
j_call: TRBJ2-7

cdr3_nt: TGTGCCACCAGCAGAGATCTTTATGGGGAAACAGATACGCAGTATTTT
cdr3_aa: CATSRDLYGETDTQYF
clone_size: .
v_call: TRBV15
d_call: .
j_call: TRBJ2-3

cdr3_nt: TGCGCCAGCAGCCGAGGGACAGGGGGATACTACGAGCAGTACTTC
cdr3_aa: CASSRGTGGYYEQYF
clone_size: .
v_call: TRBV5-1
d_call: TRBD1
j_call: TRBJ2-7

cdr3_nt: TGTGCCAGCAGCCAAGATCCAGGACTAGACAACACCGGGGAGCTGTTTTTT
cdr3_aa: CASSQDPGLDNTGELFF
clone_size: .
v_call: TRBV4-2
d_call: TRBD2
j_call: TRBJ2-2

cdr3_nt: TGTGCCAGCAGTTCCGGCGGACCCTATGGCTACACCTTC
cdr3_aa: CASSSGGPYGYTF
clone_size: .
v_call: TRBV6-5
d_call: .
j_call: TRBJ1-2

cdr3_nt: TGTGCCAGTGTTAGCGAGCCGGGCGGCTACACCTTC
cdr3_aa: CASVSEPGGYTF
clone_size: .
v_call: TRBV19
d_call: .
j_call: TRBJ1-2

cdr3_nt: TGTGCCAGCAGTTTACTTAGGGGGGGAGACACTGAAGCTTTCTTT
cdr3_aa: CASSLLRGGDTEAFF
clone_size: once
v_call: TRBV6-5
d_call: .
j_call: TRBJ1-1

cdr3_nt: TGTGCCAGTAGTTTGGACAGGAACACTGAAGCTTTCTTT
cdr3_aa: CASSLDRNTEAFF
clone_size: .
v_call: TRBV19
d_call: .
j_call: TRBJ1-1

cdr3_nt: TGTGCCACCAGCAATCTACCGGCGGTATACAATGAGCAGTTCTTC
cdr3_aa: CATSNLPAVYNEQFF
clone_size: .
v_call: TRBV15
d_call: .
j_call: TRBJ2-1

cdr3_nt: TGTGCCAGTAGTTCAAGGACTAACGGCATTCAGTACTTC
cdr3_aa: CASSSRTNGIQYF
clone_size: .
v_call: TRBV19
d_call: .
j_call: TRBJ2-4

cdr3_nt: TGTGCCAGCAGCGTAGCCGGGCAGGGGGCCTACGAGCAGTACTTC
cdr3_aa: CASSVAGQGAYEQYF
clone_size: once
v_call: TRBV9
d_call: TRBD1
j_call: TRBJ2-7

cdr3_nt: TGTGCCAGCAGCTTATTCAGAGAGGGCCTGCAGTTCTTC
cdr3_aa: CASSLFREGLQFF
clone_size: once
v_call: TRBV7-9
d_call: .
j_call: TRBJ2-1

cdr3_nt: TGTGCCAGCAGCCGACCACCTTACAATGAGCAGTTCTTC
cdr3_aa: CASSRPPYNEQFF
clone_size: .
v_call: TRBV9
d_call: .
j_call: TRBJ2-1

cdr3_nt: TGCGCCAGCAGCCAAAGAAGGGAAGGCACTAATGAAAAACTGTTTTTT
cdr3_aa: CASSQRREGTNEKLFF
clone_size: .
v_call: TRBV4-3
d_call: .
j_call: TRBJ1-4

cdr3_nt: TGTGCCAGCAGTCCCATTAACGTGGCAGGGGAAGAGACCCAGTACTTC
cdr3_aa: CASSPINVAGEETQYF
clone_size: .
v_call: TRBV27
d_call: .
j_call: TRBJ2-5

cdr3_nt: TGTGCCAGCACGGGGACAGGTAGCACAGATACGCAGTATTTT
cdr3_aa: CASTGTGSTDTQYF
clone_size: .
v_call: TRBV6-5
d_call: TRBD1
j_call: TRBJ2-3

cdr3_nt: TGTGCCAGCAGTTCAGGGGGGTACACAGATACGCAGTATTTT
cdr3_aa: CASSSGGYTDTQYF
clone_size: .
v_call: TRBV6-5
d_call: .
j_call: TRBJ2-3

cdr3_nt: TGTGCCAGCAGAGGACAGGGTCCAGCCCACGAGCAGTACTTC
cdr3_aa: CASRGQGPAHEQYF
clone_size: .
v_call: TRBV27
d_call: TRBD1
j_call: TRBJ2-7

cdr3_nt: TGTGCCAGTAGTATTTGTCTTGGGCAGTACTTC
cdr3_aa: CASSICLGQYF
clone_size: .
v_call: TRBV19
d_call: .
j_call: TRBJ2-7

cdr3_nt: TGTGCCAGCAGTGAATCGGGATCTAACTATGGCTACACCTTC
cdr3_aa: CASSESGSNYGYTF
clone_size: .
v_call: TRBV6-1
d_call: .
j_call: TRBJ1-2

cdr3_nt: TGTGCCAGCAGTTTAAGGCGGGGGAACTACGAGCAGTACTTC
cdr3_aa: CASSLRRGNYEQYF
clone_size: .
v_call: TRBV28
d_call: TRBD2
j_call: TRBJ2-7

cdr3_nt: TGTGCCAGTAGTATATACGACGGTAGCACAGATACGCAGTATTTT
cdr3_aa: CASSIYDGSTDTQYF
clone_size: .
v_call: TRBV19
d_call: .
j_call: TRBJ2-3

cdr3_nt: TGTGCCAGCAGTTATTCGGGGGGGGGAAATGAGCAGTTCTTC
cdr3_aa: CASSYSGGGNEQFF
clone_size: .
v_call: TRBV6-5
d_call: TRBD2
j_call: TRBJ2-1

cdr3_nt: TGCGCCAGCAGCCAAGGGCCGGGGACCACTGAAGCTTTCTTT
cdr3_aa: CASSQGPGTTEAFF
clone_size: .
v_call: TRBV4-1
d_call: .
j_call: TRBJ1-1

cdr3_nt: TGTGCCAGCAGTGGTGCCTATGGCTACACCTTC
cdr3_aa: CASSGAYGYTF
clone_size: few
v_call: TRBV2
d_call: .
j_call: TRBJ1-2

cdr3_nt: TGTGCCAGCACCTCGGACAAGACGGGCAATGAGCAGTTCTTC
cdr3_aa: CASTSDKTGNEQFF
clone_size: .
v_call: TRBV7-6
d_call: .
j_call: TRBJ2-1

cdr3_nt: TGTGCCAGCAGTTCCCCCCCCGGGCTTAAGGAGACCCAGTACTTC
cdr3_aa: CASSSPPGLKETQYF
clone_size: .
v_call: TRBV28
d_call: .
j_call: TRBJ2-5

cdr3_nt: TGTGCCTGGAGCGGGAGTGGGCATGGCTACACCTTC
cdr3_aa: CAWSGSGHGYTF
clone_size: once
v_call: TRBV30
d_call: .
j_call: TRBJ1-2

cdr3_nt: TGTGCCAGCAGCTTAGGGCTGGACATCTCCTACAATGAGCAGTTCTTC
cdr3_aa: CASSLGLDISYNEQFF
clone_size: .
v_call: TRBV7-9
d_call: .
j_call: TRBJ2-1

cdr3_nt: TGCGCCAGCAGCCTACCAGGGGGGTTAGACACCGGGGAGCTGTTTTTT
cdr3_aa: CASSLPGGLDTGELFF
clone_size: once
v_call: TRBV4-1
d_call: .
j_call: TRBJ2-2

cdr3_nt: TGTGCCGCAAGTCCCGGGACAGGGATGAACACTGAAGCTTTCTTT
cdr3_aa: CAASPGTGMNTEAFF
clone_size: .
v_call: TRBV7-9
d_call: TRBD1
j_call: TRBJ1-1

cdr3_nt: TGTGCCAGCGGCCCGCGCGACAATGAGCAGTTCTTC
cdr3_aa: CASGPRDNEQFF
clone_size: .
v_call: TRBV6-5
d_call: .
j_call: TRBJ2-1

cdr3_nt: TGCGCCAGCAGCCAAGATCCGGTACCGGGAACGGACAATGAGCAGTTCTTC
cdr3_aa: CASSQDPVPGTDNEQFF
clone_size: .
v_call: TRBV4-1
d_call: .
j_call: TRBJ2-1